This TCR beta chain was found in a study of shared clonotypes between healthy human individuals. Study-wide results and limits: Exclusively blood specimens were collected; tissue repertoires likely differ.

Splitting of CD4+ cells produced CD45RA+ naive and CD45RA-negative memory subsets. CDR1 SNHLY and CDR2 FYNNEI come from the germline V gene. V was shortened by 4 bases and J by 2 bases, with 18 bases between the two germline ends. This CDR3 region has 17 residues. Profiling relied on immunoSEQ multiplex PCR, and the TCRdb table lists in-frame clones only, not all of them. The data show fewer than 3 million clones, around 93% seen once. To note about this clone: As yet, its antigen is unknown.

This chain uses TRBV2 with TRBJ1-5; D gene unclear. The origin of this receptor is a man between 18 and 35 years old in good health. Some clones in this sample may be carry-over from other donors' samples. Sequencing input: naive CD4+ T cells from PBMCs. Subset given: CD45RA+ positively selected. The CDR3 sequence: CASSVESRWKGNQPQHF. The CDR3 nucleotides read TGTGCCAGCAGTGTCGAGAGCAGGTGGAAGGGCAATCAGCCCCAGCATTTT.